These T cell receptor beta chains were read from a single sample in a study of shared clonotypes between healthy human individuals. This table comes from immunoSEQ multiplex PCR, and its TCRdb copy is limited to in-frame clones, with some not included. The repertoire holds 2 million to 2.5 million clones, with over 90% as singletons. Sequencing was carried out using naive CD4+ T cells from PBMCs. All receptors derive from a man between 18 and 35 years old in good health. Some clones in this sample may be carry-over from other donors' samples. Each CDR3 is given with its conserved first and last residue. The order of the fields is clone size, J gene, D gene, V gene, CDR3 DNA, CDR3 protein. A D gene is named only where the DNA matches it firmly. Clone size is shown for a subset of rows, as once, few, many or a class of expanded clone.

. TRBJ1-1 . TRBV5-4 TGTGCCAGCAGCCCCTCGGGGGGCAGGCTAAACACTGAAGCTTTCTTT CASSPSGGRLNTEAFF
. TRBJ2-3 . TRBV4-1 TGCGCCAGCAGCCAAGAAGGTTATACGCAGTATTTT CASSQEGYTQYF
. TRBJ2-7 . TRBV23-1 TGCGCCCGCAGTCAATCTCAGAGGGCCTTCTACGAGCAGTACTTC CARSQSQRAFYEQYF
. TRBJ2-7 . TRBV5-1 TGCGCCAGCACCGCGGGGACCCATCTAGGCTCCTACGAGCAGTACTTC CASTAGTHLGSYEQYF
. TRBJ1-2 . TRBV10-3 TGTGCCATCAGTGACCGGGACGGCGGAAACTATGGCTACACCTTC CAISDRDGGNYGYTF
. TRBJ2-1 . TRBV4-3 TGCGCCAGCAGCCAAGTTCTACGGGAGTACAATGAGCAGTTCTTC CASSQVLREYNEQFF
. TRBJ1-4 TRBD1 TRBV7-2 TGTGCCAGCAGCATTTTCTCGACAGGGGTGGATGAAAAACTGTTTTTT CASSIFSTGVDEKLFF
. TRBJ2-2 TRBD1 TRBV28 TGTGCCAGCAGGCGACAGGGATCAGCCGGGGAGCTGTTTTTT CASRRQGSAGELFF
few TRBJ1-1 . TRBV29-1 TGCAGCGTCTTGTCCTGGACGCGGAACACTGAAGCTTTCTTT CSVLSWTRNTEAFF
. TRBJ2-1 . TRBV7-3 TGTGCCAGCAGCCTCTCAGCGAGCTCCTACAATGAGCAGTTCTTC CASSLSASSYNEQFF
. TRBJ2-1 . TRBV6-4 TGTGCCAGCAGTGAGAGGCTCCGGACTGTCTATGAGCAGTTCTTC CASSERLRTVYEQFF
. TRBJ2-1 . TRBV28 TGTGCCAGCAGAAGCAATGAGCAGTTCTTC CASRSNEQFF
few TRBJ1-5 . TRBV6-1 TGTGCCAGCAGTGACAGGGGCCAGCCCCAGCATTTT CASSDRGQPQHF
. TRBJ1-4 . TRBV5-4 TGTGCCAGCAGCTCAGGGGCGCCAACTAATGAAAAACTGTTTTTT CASSSGAPTNEKLFF
. TRBJ2-1 . TRBV6-6 TGTGCCAGCATCCCCGGGGACACCTACAATGAGCAGTTCTTC CASIPGDTYNEQFF
. TRBJ2-7 . TRBV7-3 TGTGCCAGCAGCCCAGAGACTGCTTCCTACGAGCAGTACTTC CASSPETASYEQYF
once TRBJ2-2 . TRBV14 TGTGCCAGCAGCCTCCAGGGTGCGCGGACCGGGGAGCTGTTTTTT CASSLQGARTGELFF
. TRBJ1-1 . TRBV4-1 TGCGCCAGCAGCCCGCCGAAGCCGGGTTCGAACACTGAAGCTTTCTTT CASSPPKPGSNTEAFF
. TRBJ2-1 TRBD2 TRBV7-2 TGTGCCAGCAGCCCTTCTAGCGGGAGTATGAAGGAGCAGTTCTTC CASSPSSGSMKEQFF
. TRBJ2-3 TRBD2 TRBV7-2 TGTGCCAGCAGCTTATTGGCGGGAGTGGGAGATACGCAGTATTTT CASSLLAGVGDTQYF
. TRBJ1-2 TRBD1 TRBV28 TGTGCCAGCAGCGATTCAGGGGGATACTATGGCTACACCTTC CASSDSGGYYGYTF
. TRBJ1-5 . TRBV7-2 TGTGCCAGCAGCTTAGAGGGCGTCAGGGCCCAGCATTTT CASSLEGVRAQHF
. TRBJ1-6 . TRBV28 TGTGCCAGCAGTACAAGTTCACCCCTCCACTTT CASSTSSPLHF
. TRBJ1-2 TRBD1 TRBV5-6 TGTGCCAGCAGCTTGAAGGGGACAGCTTCTAACTATGGCTACACCTTC CASSLKGTASNYGYTF
. TRBJ2-1 . TRBV7-6 TGTGCCAGCAGCTTAGGGCCCCCCAATGAGCAGTTCTTC CASSLGPPNEQFF
. TRBJ2-5 TRBD2 TRBV29-1 TGCAGCTCGCGGGAGGGAGACGAGACCCAGTACTTC CSSREGDETQYF
. TRBJ2-7 . TRBV25-1 TGTGCCAGCAGTGAATGGAAGCTGAGAGGGACCTTCTCCTACGAGCAGTACTTC CASSEWKLRGTFSYEQYF
. TRBJ2-3 TRBD2 TRBV7-2 TGTGCCAGCAGCCATCCGGGACTAGCGGGAGGGCGGCAGTATTTT CASSHPGLAGGRQYF
. TRBJ2-7 TRBD1 TRBV10-3 TGTGCCATCAGTCGACAAGGACAGGCCGGCTACGAGCAGTACTTC CAISRQGQAGYEQYF
once TRBJ2-7 TRBD2 TRBV7-9 TGTGCCAGCAGCTGGACTAGTCTAACGTACGAGCAGTACTTC CASSWTSLTYEQYF
. TRBJ2-1 . TRBV7-2 TGTGCCAGCAGCTTAGTAGGTTGGGGGCATGAGCAGTTCTTC CASSLVGWGHEQFF
once TRBJ2-5 TRBD2 TRBV7-2 TGTGCCAGCAGCTTCGGGGAGGGAGAGACCCAGTACTTC CASSFGEGETQYF
. TRBJ1-1 . TRBV14 TGTGCCAGCAGCCAAGATCGGGCGTGGAACACTGAAGCTTTCTTT CASSQDRAWNTEAFF
. TRBJ2-5 . TRBV5-1 TGCGCCAGCAGCCGTGGGGAGGTAGGGGAGACCCAGTACTTC CASSRGEVGETQYF
. TRBJ2-5 . TRBV18 TGTGCCAGCCACGGTATGCAAACCGGGGAGACCCAGTACTTC CASHGMQTGETQYF